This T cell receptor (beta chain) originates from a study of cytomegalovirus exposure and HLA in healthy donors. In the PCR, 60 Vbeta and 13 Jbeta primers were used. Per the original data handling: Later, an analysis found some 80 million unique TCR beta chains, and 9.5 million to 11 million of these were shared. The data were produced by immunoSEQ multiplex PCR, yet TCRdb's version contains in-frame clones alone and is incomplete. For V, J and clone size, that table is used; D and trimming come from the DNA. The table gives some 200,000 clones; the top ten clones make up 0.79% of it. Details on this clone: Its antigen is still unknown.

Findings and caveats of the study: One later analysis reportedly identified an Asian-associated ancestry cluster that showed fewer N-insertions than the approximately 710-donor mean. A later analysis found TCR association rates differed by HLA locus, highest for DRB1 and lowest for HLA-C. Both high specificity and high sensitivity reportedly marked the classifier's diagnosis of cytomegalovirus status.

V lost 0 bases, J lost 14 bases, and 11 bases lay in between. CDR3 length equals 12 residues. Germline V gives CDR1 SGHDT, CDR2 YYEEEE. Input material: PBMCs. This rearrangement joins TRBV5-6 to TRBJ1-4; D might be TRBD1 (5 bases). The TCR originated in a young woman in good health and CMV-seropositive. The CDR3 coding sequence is TGTGCCAGCAGCTTGGCTGGGGCAAGGCTGTTTTTT. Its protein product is CASSLAGARLFF.